A selection of T cell receptor beta chains follows, all from one sample in a study of T-cell reconstitution after alpha-beta-depleted transplantation in children. TCRdb re-called the PCR reads with MiXCR, one entry per CDR3 protein. Among fewer than 700,000 distinct CDR3 sequences, under 15% were seen once, and the ten largest hold 2% to 2.5%. The material sequenced was PBMCs, mostly from graft donor cells, taken 360 days after TCRalphabeta/CD19-depleted stem cell transplant. Source of these receptors: a male patient under 18 who had a stem cell transplant for acute myeloid leukemia, so the T cells may come from the graft donor. CDR3s include the opening cysteine and the closing phenylalanine or tryptophan. The D gene is left open where the match is weak. Not every row has a clone size; where given, it reads once, few, many or a size class.

>TRBV5-6|14|NA|TRBJ2-2|TRBD1
CASSSTGATGELFF
TGTGCCAGCAGCTCCACAGGGGCCACCGGGGAGCTGTTTTTT
>TRBV12-3/TRBV12-4|15|NA|TRBJ1-1|TRBD1
CASSFGRGPGTEAFF
TGTGCCAGCAGTTTCGGCAGGGGGCCGGGCACTGAAGCTTTCTTT
>TRBV7-9|15|few|TRBJ2-5|NA
CASSFGDREQETQYF
TGTGCCAGCAGCTTTGGCGATCGGGAGCAAGAGACCCAGTACTTC
>TRBV15|16|NA|TRBJ2-3|TRBD2
CATSTMLAESTDTQYF
TGTGCCACCAGCACGATGCTAGCGGAAAGCACAGATACGCAGTATTTT
>TRBV29-1|16|NA|TRBJ2-2|TRBD2
CSVLPVTSGTLGELFF
TGCAGCGTTCTTCCCGTGACTAGCGGGACCCTCGGGGAGCTGTTTTTT
>TRBV20-1|13|few|TRBJ1-5|NA
CSARTESNQPQHF
TGCAGTGCTAGGACAGAAAGCAATCAGCCCCAGCATTTT
>TRBV4-1|17|NA|TRBJ1-1|NA
CASSQDTDTVGDTEAFF
TGCGCCAGCAGCCAAGACACTGATACCGTAGGGGACACTGAAGCTTTCTTT
>TRBV29-1|14|few|TRBJ2-5|TRBD2
CSVARLAGGETQYF
TGCAGCGTTGCCCGACTAGCGGGAGGGGAGACCCAGTACTTC
>TRBV29-1|14|few|TRBJ1-2|TRBD1
CSVEDRGRQDGYTF
TGCAGCGTGGAGGACAGGGGGCGACAGGATGGCTACACCTTC
>TRBV7-9|8|many|TRBJ2-7|NA
CASPLPYF
TGTGCCAGCCCTTTACCGTACTTC
>TRBV21-1|16|NA|TRBJ2-7|NA
CASSKVRLAGGYEQYF
TGTGCCAGCAGCAAAGTCCGACTAGCGGGAGGCTACGAGCAGTACTTC
>TRBV30|13|NA|TRBJ2-7|NA
CAWETPSSYEQYF
TGTGCCTGGGAGACCCCAAGCTCCTACGAGCAGTACTTC
>TRBV11-2|17|NA|TRBJ2-3|NA
CSSSPIWPPIGTDTQYF
TGTTCCAGCAGCCCGATATGGCCCCCCATTGGCACAGATACGCAGTATTTT
>TRBV20-1|13|NA|TRBJ2-2|TRBD1
CSAHRGRSGELFF
TGCAGTGCGCACAGGGGGCGTTCCGGGGAGCTGTTTTTT
>TRBV27|15|many|TRBJ2-2|NA
CASSFSRGATGELFF
TGTGCCAGCAGTTTCTCCAGGGGCGCCACCGGGGAGCTGTTTTTT
>TRBV18|15|NA|TRBJ1-4|NA
CASSNTGGTNEKLFF
TGTGCCAGCTCAAATACCGGGGGCACTAATGAAAAACTGTTTTTT
>TRBV5-1|12|few|TRBJ2-7|NA
CASSLIDNEQYF
TGCGCCAGCAGCTTGATAGATAACGAGCAGTACTTC
>TRBV4-3|16|NA|TRBJ2-5|TRBD2
CASSPVGGRGEETQYF
TGCGCCAGCAGTCCTGTAGGCGGGAGGGGTGAAGAGACCCAGTACTTC
>TRBV20-1|17|few|TRBJ2-7|NA
CCARDPKGKVFIYEQYF
TGCTGTGCTAGAGATCCGAAAGGGAAAGTCTTCATCTACGAGCAGTACTTC
>TRBV5-6|13|NA|TRBJ2-3|NA
CASSLMQADTQYF
TGTGCCAGCAGCTTGATGCAGGCAGATACGCAGTATTTT